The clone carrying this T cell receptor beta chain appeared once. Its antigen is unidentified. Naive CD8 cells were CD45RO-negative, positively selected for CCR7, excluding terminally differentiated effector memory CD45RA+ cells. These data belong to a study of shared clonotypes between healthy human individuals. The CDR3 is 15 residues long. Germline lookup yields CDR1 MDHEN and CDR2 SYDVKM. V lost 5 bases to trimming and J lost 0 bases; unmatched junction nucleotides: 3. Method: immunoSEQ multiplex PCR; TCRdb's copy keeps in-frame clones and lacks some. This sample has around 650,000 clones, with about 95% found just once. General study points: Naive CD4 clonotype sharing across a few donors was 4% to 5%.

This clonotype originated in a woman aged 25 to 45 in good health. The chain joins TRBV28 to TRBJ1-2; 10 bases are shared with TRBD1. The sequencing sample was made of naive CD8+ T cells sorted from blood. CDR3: CASSGGQGSNYGYTF. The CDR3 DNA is TGTGCCAGCAGTGGGGGACAGGGGTCTAACTATGGCTACACCTTC.